This is a list of T cell receptor beta chains from one sample in a study of vaccination and CD4 T cells after COVID-19. These receptors' antigens are unknown. Each CDR3 protein gets one entry after TCRdb re-called the PCR reads with MiXCR. The sample has some 16,000 distinct CDR3 sequences, less than 35% seen once; the top ten hold roughly 15%. Sequencing input: cultured CD4+ T cells from blood. Receptor source: a human donor with COVID-19. The CDR3 runs from the conserved cysteine through the conserved F or W. D genes are given only for firm matches. Some rows have no size entry. The others give once, few or many, or a class for an expanded clone.

TGTGCCAGCAGTGATACAGGGGGGCCATTGTATGGCTACACCTTC	CASSDTGGPLYGYTF	TRBV6-1	TRBD1	TRBJ1-2	few
TGTGCCAGCAGTCCCACCGGGACTGCCTACGAGCAGTACTTC	CASSPTGTAYEQYF	TRBV7-9	NA	TRBJ2-7	NA
TGTGCCAGCAGCCCTCGGGGGACGTTCACCGGGGAGCTGTTTTTT	CASSPRGTFTGELFF	TRBV7-8	NA	TRBJ2-2	NA
TGTGCCAGCAGCCGGATCGGGGCCCGCTATGGCTACACCTTC	CASSRIGARYGYTF	TRBV12-3/TRBV12-4	NA	TRBJ1-2	few
TGTGCCAGCCGGGAAAAAGACAGGGACCACGAGCAGTACTTC	CASREKDRDHEQYF	TRBV6-1	TRBD1	TRBJ2-7	NA
TGTGCCAGCAGCTCGGGACTAAGCACAGATACGCAGTATTTT	CASSSGLSTDTQYF	TRBV7-3	TRBD2	TRBJ2-3	few
TGCGCCAGCCGGCAGGGAGTAACCGGGGAGCTGTTTTTT	CASRQGVTGELFF	TRBV10-1	NA	TRBJ2-2	few
TGTGCCAGCAGTTTGGGAGTTGTGGTCTCCTACGAGCAGTACTTC	CASSLGVVVSYEQYF	TRBV12-3/TRBV12-4	NA	TRBJ2-7	NA
TGTGCTAGCAGTACAGGGGGCCAAGAGACCCAGTACTTC	CASSTGGQETQYF	TRBV7-6	TRBD1	TRBJ2-5	NA
TGTGCCAGCAGCTTAGTTCAGGGTGTGGGGTACGAGCAGTACTTC	CASSLVQGVGYEQYF	TRBV7-2	NA	TRBJ2-7	NA
TGCAGTGCTAGAGGGGACAGGAGGAACACCGGGGAGCTGTTTTTT	CSARGDRRNTGELFF	TRBV20-1	TRBD1	TRBJ2-2	few
TGCGCCAGCAGCTTGGCCAGGGATACGCAGTATTTT	CASSLARDTQYF	TRBV5-1	NA	TRBJ2-3	NA
TGTGCCAGTAGTGCTGGCTGGGCTTTCTTT	CASSAGWAFF	TRBV19	NA	TRBJ1-1	NA
TGCAGTGCTAGAGAGCAGCCTAATGGCTACGAGCAGTACTTC	CSAREQPNGYEQYF	TRBV20-1	NA	TRBJ2-7	NA
TGTGCCAGCAGTGAAGCGTCTCTTCTGGGAATCGAGAACTTT	CASSEASLLGIENF	TRBV6-1	NA	TRBJ1-6	few
TGTGCCAGCAGTCCGTCCGCAGGGAGCAATCAGCCCCAGCATTTT	CASSPSAGSNQPQHF	TRBV27	NA	TRBJ1-5	few
TGTGCCAGCAGCAGACAGTGGCGTCAGCCCCAGCATTTT	CASSRQWRQPQHF	TRBV7-2	NA	TRBJ1-5	NA
TGTGCCAGCAGCCCCCAATGGGGTGCGGAGACCCAGTACTTC	CASSPQWGAETQYF	TRBV11-2	NA	TRBJ2-5	NA
TGTGCCAGCAAGGGGACCGGGACTACTACCGGGGAGCTGTTTTTT	CASKGTGTTTGELFF	TRBV28	TRBD2	TRBJ2-2	few
TGCAGTGCTAGACAAGGGACAGGGGTCACCACCTTC	CSARQGTGVTTF	TRBV20-1	TRBD1	TRBJ1-2	few
TGTGCCAGCAGTGGGGACCTCTTCGGGGAGCTGTTTTTT	CASSGDLFGELFF	TRBV6-1	NA	TRBJ2-2	NA
TGCAGTGCGCCAGGAGGGGGCGAGCAGTACTTC	CSAPGGGEQYF	TRBV20-1	NA	TRBJ2-7	NA
TGCAGTGCTAGAAGGGGAGATGGCACAGATACGCAGTATTTT	CSARRGDGTDTQYF	TRBV20-1	NA	TRBJ2-3	few
TGTGCCAGCAGCCCACAGGGGGCGGGTGATTCACCCCTCCACTTT	CASSPQGAGDSPLHF	TRBV7-9	TRBD1	TRBJ1-6	NA
TGCGCCAGCAGCCAAGGTATGGGGCTGGCTGGTGAAAAACTGTTTTTT	CASSQGMGLAGEKLFF	TRBV4-3	NA	TRBJ1-4	NA
TGTGCCAGCAGCCTAGGAGGGGACAGAGGGGGTCCCCTCCACTTT	CASSLGGDRGGPLHF	TRBV2	TRBD1	TRBJ1-6	NA
TGTGCCAGCACCATCTCAAATCAGCCCCAGCATTTT	CASTISNQPQHF	TRBV12-3/TRBV12-4	NA	TRBJ1-5	few
TGCAGTGCTAGCGGCAGTTCCTACGAGCAGTACTTC	CSASGSSYEQYF	TRBV20-1	NA	TRBJ2-7	NA